This T cell receptor beta chain was captured by sequencing in a study of blood T cell repertoires in COVID-19. Study summary: The origin of the acute and convalescent COVID-19 samples was the United States, Italy and Spain. In each case, the material was cDNA or gDNA derived from T cells, B-cell-depleted T cells, or PBMCs.

In the source study's methods: Nucleated cell number was recorded as an estimate derived from reference gene primer amplification. TCRdb's table, derived via immunoSEQ multiplex PCR, lists solely in-frame clones and lacks some. For V, J and clone size, that table is used; D and trimming come from the DNA. This table has around 70,000 clones, 82% appearing once. The length of the CDR3 is 15 residues. The germline V gene has CDR1 SGHRS and CDR2 YFSETQ. The ends lost 4 bases at V and 2 bases at J; junction bases unmatched: 5. This clone appeared once. V and J are TRBV5-1 and TRBJ2-3; TRBD2 matches at 9 bases. The sample comprised peripheral blood. The receptor comes from a man aged 60 to 75 with acute or convalescent COVID-19. Written as DNA, the CDR3 is TGCGCCAGCAGCGCGCTAGCGGGGACCACAGATACGCAGTATTTT. The encoded protein is CASSALAGTTDTQYF. Full variable domain (remainder filled in from reference TRBV5-1 and TRBJ2-3): KAGVTQTPRYLIKTRGQQVTLSCSPISGHRSVSWYQQTPGQGLQFLFEYFSETQRNKGNFPGRFSGRQFSNSRSEMNVSTLELGDSALYLCASSALAGTTDTQYFGPGTRLTVL.